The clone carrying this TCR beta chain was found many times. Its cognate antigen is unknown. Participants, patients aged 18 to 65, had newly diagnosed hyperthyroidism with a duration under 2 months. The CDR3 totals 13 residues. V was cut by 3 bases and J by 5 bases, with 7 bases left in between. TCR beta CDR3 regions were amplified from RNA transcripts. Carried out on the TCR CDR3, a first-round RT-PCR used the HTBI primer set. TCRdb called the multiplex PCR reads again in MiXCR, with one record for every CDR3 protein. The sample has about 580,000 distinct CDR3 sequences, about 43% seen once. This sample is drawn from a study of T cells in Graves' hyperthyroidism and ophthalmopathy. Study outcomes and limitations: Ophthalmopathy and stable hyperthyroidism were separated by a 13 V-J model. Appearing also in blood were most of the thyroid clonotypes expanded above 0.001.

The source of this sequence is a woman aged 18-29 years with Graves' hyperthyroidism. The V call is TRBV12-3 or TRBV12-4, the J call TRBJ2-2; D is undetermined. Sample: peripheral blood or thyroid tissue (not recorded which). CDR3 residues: CASSFEITGELFF. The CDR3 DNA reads TGTGCCAGCAGTTTCGAGATTACCGGGGAGCTGTTTTTT.